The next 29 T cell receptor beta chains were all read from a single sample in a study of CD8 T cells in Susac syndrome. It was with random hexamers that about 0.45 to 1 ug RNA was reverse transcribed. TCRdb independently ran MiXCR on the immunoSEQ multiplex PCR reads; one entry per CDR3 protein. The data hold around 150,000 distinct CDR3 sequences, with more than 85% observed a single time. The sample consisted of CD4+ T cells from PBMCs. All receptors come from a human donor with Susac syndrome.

The CDR3 spells CASSLTSGVGGELFF. The CDR3, as DNA: TGTGCCAGCAGCCTAACTAGCGGGGTGGGCGGGGAGCTGTTTTTT. J is TRBJ2-2 and V is TRBV11-2, with 10 bases that match TRBD2. The CDR3 totals 15 residues. Germline CDR1 SGHAT, CDR2 FQNNGV. J lost 7 bases, V lost 5 bases, and 7 bases had no gene match.

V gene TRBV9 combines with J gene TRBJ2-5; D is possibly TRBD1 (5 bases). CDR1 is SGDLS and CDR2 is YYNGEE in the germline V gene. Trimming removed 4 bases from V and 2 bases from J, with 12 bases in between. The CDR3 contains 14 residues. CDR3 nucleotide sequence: TGTGCCAGCAGCTATCGGACAACTCAAGAGACCCAGTACTTC. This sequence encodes CASSYRTTQETQYF.

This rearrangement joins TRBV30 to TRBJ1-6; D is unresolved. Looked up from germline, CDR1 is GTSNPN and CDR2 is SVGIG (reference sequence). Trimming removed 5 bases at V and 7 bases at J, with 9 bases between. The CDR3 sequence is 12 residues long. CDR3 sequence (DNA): TGTGCCTGGGGGCGAGCCAATTCACCCCTCCACTTT. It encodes CAWGRANSPLHF. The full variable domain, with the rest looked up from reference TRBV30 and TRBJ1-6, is SQTIHQWPATLVQPVGSPLSLECTVEGTSNPNLYWYRQAAGRGLQLLFYSVGIGQISSEVPQNLSASRPQDRQFILSSKKLLLSDSGFYLCAWGRANSPLHFGNGTRLTVT.

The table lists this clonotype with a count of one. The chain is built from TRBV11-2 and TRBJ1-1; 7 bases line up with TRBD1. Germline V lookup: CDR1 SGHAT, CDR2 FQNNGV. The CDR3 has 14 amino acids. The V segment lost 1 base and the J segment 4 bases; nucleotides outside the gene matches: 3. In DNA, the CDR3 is TGTGCCAGCAGCTTAGTACCAGGGGGCACTGAAGCTTTCTTT. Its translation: CASSLVPGGTEAFF.

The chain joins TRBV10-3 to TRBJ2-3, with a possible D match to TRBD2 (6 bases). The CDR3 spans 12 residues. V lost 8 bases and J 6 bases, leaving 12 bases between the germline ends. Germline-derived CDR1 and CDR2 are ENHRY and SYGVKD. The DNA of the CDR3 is TGTGCCATCGGTAGGGAGGCGGATACGCAGTATTTT. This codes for CAIGREADTQYF.

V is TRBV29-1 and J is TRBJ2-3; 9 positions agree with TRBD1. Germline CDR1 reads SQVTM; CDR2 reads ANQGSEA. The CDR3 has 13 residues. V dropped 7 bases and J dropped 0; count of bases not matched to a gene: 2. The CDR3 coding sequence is TGCAGCGCCGGGACAGGGAGCACAGATACGCAGTATTTT. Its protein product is CSAGTGSTDTQYF.

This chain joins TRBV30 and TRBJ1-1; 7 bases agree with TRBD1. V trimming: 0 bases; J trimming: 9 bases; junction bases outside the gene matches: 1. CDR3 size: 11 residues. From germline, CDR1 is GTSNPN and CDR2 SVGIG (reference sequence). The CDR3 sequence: CAWSVQGKAFF. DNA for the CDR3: TGTGCCTGGAGTGTACAGGGGAAAGCTTTCTTT.

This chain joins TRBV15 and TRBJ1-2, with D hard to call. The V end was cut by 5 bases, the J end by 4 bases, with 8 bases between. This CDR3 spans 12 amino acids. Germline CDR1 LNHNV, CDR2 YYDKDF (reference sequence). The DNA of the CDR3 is TGTGCCACCAGCGAGCGCCTCTATGGCTACACCTTC. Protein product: CATSERLYGYTF.

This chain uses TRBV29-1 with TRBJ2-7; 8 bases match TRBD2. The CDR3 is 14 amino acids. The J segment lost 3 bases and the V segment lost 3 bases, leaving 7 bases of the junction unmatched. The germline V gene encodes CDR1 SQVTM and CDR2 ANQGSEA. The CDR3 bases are TGCAGCGTTGACGCCAGCGGGAGTGGCTACGAGCAGTACTTC. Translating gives CSVDASGSGYEQYF.

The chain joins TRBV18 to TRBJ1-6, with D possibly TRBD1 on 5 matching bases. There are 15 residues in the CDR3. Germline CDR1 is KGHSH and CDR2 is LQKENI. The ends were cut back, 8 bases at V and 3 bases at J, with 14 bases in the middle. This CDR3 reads CASARVGDYNSPLHF. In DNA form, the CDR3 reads TGTGCCAGCGCCAGGGTGGGGGACTATAATTCACCCCTCCACTTT.

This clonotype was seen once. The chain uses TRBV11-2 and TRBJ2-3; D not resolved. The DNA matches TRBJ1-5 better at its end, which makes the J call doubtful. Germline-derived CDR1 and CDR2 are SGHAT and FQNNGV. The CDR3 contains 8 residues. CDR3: CAASTQHF. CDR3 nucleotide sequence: TGTGCCGCCAGCACCCAGCATTTT.

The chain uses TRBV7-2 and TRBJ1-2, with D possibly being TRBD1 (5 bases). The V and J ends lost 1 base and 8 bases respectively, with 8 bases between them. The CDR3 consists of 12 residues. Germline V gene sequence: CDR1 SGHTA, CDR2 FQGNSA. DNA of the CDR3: TGTGCCAGCAGCTTAGGGGGGGAAGGCTACACCTTC. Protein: CASSLGGEGYTF.

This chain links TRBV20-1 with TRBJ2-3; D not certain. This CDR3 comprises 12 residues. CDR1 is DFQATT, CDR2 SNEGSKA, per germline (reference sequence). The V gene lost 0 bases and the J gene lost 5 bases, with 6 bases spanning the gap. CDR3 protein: CSARDSGDTQYF. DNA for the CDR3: TGCAGTGCTAGAGATTCGGGAGATACGCAGTATTTT.

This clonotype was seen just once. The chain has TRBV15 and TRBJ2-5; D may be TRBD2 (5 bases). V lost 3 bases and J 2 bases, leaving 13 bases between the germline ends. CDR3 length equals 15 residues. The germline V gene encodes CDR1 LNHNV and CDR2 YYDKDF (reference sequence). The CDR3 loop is CATSREDGVQETQYF. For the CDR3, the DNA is TGTGCCACCAGCAGGGAGGACGGGGTGCAAGAGACCCAGTACTTC.

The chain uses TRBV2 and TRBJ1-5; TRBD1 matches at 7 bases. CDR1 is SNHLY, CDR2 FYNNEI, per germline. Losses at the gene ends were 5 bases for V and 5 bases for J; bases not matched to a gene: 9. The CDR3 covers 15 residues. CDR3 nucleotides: TGTGCCAGCAGTCGGACAGGTTCCATGGATCAGCCCCAGCATTTT. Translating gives CASSRTGSMDQPQHF.

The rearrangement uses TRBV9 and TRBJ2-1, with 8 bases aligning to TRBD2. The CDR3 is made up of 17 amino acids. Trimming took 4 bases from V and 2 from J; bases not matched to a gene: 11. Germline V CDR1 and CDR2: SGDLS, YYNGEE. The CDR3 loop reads CASSPTPTSETYNEQFF. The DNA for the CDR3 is TGTGCCAGCAGCCCCACCCCGACTAGCGAAACCTACAATGAGCAGTTCTTC.

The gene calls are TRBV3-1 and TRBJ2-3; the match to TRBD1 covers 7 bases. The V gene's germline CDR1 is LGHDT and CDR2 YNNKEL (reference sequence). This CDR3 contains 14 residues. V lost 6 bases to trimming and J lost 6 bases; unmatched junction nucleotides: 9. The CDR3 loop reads CASSPGQPGDTQYF. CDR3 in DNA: TGTGCCAGCAGTCCGGGACAGCCAGGGGATACGCAGTATTTT.

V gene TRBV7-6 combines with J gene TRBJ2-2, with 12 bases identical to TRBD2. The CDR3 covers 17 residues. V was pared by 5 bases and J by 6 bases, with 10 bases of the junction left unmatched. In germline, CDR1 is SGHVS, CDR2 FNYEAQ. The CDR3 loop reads CASSLMALAGGSGELFF. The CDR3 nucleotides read TGTGCCAGCAGCCTGATGGCCCTAGCGGGAGGGTCCGGGGAGCTGTTTTTT.

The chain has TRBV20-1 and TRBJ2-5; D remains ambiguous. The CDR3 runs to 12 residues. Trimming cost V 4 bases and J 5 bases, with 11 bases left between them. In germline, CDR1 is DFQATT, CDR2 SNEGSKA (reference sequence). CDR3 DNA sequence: TGCAGTGCTACGACCGACCGGGAGACCCAGTACTTC. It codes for CSATTDRETQYF.

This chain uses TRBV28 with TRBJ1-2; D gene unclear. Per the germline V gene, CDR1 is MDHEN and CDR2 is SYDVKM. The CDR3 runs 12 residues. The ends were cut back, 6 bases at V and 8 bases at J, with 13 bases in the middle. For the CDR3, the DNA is TGTGCCAGCAGGCTCATGGAATTGGGCTACACCTTC. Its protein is CASRLMELGYTF.

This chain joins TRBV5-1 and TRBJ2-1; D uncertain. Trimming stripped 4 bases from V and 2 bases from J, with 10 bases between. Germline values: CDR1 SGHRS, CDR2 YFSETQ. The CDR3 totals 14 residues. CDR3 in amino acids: CASSATTTYNEQFF. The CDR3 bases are TGCGCCAGCAGCGCTACTACGACCTACAATGAGCAGTTCTTC.

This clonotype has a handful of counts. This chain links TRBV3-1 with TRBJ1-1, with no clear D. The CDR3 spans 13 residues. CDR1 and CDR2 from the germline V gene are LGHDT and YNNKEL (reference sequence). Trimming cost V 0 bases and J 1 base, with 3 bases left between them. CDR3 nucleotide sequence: TGTGCCAGCAGCCAAGACCCGAACACTGAAGCTTTCTTT. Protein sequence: CASSQDPNTEAFF.

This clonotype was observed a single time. The CDR3, as DNA: TGTGCCAGCAGCCGGGACCCGACCTATGGCTACACCTTC. It is translated as CASSRDPTYGYTF. This chain joins TRBV7-2 and TRBJ1-2; possibly TRBD1 for D (5 bases). From germline, CDR1 is SGHTA and CDR2 FQGNSA. V was pared by 5 bases and J by 4 bases, with 11 bases between. This CDR3 is 13 amino acids long. Full variable domain (missing parts from reference TRBV7-2 and TRBJ1-2): GAGVSQSPSNKVTEKGKDVELRCDPISGHTALYWYRQSLGQGLEFLIYFQGNSAPDKSGLPSDRFSAERTGGSVSTLTIQRTQQEDSAVYLCASSRDPTYGYTFGSGTRLTVV.

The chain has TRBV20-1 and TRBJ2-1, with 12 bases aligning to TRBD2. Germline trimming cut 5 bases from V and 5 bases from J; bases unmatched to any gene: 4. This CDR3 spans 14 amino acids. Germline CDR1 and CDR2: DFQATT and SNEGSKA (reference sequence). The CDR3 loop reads CSASSGGAHNEQFF. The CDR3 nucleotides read TGCAGTGCTTCTAGCGGGGGGGCTCACAATGAGCAGTTCTTC.

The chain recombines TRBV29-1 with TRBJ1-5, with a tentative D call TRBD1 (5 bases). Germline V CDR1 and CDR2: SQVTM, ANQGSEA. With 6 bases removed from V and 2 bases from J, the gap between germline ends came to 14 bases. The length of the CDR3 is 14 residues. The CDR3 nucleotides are TGCAGCGTCGCGGGGGGTTCCGGCAATCAGCCCCAGCATTTT. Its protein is CSVAGGSGNQPQHF.

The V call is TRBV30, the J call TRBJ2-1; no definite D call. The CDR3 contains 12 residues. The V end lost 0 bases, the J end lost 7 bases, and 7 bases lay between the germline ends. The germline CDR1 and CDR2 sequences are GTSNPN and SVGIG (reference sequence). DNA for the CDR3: TGTGCCTGGAGTGTATTAGGAAATGAGCAGTTCTTC. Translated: CAWSVLGNEQFF. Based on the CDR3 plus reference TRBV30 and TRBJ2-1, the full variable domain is SQTIHQWPATLVQPVGSPLSLECTVEGTSNPNLYWYRQAAGRGLQLLFYSVGIGQISSEVPQNLSASRPQDRQFILSSKKLLLSDSGFYLCAWSVLGNEQFFGPGTRLTVL.

The CDR3: CASSPWLAGGRDTQYF. The CDR3 DNA reads TGTGCCAGCAGCCCTTGGCTAGCGGGAGGGAGAGATACGCAGTATTTT. The rearrangement links TRBV7-2 to TRBJ2-3; 12 nucleotides match TRBD2. Germline V lookup: CDR1 SGHTA, CDR2 FQGNSA. The ends lost 5 bases at V and 5 bases at J; junction bases unmatched: 8. The CDR3 length is 16 residues.

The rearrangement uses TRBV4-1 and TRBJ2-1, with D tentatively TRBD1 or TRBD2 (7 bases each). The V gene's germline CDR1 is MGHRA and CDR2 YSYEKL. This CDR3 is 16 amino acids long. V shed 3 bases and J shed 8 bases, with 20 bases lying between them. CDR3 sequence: CASSQAGQGGLYEQFF. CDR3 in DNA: TGCGCCAGCAGCCAGGCCGGTCAGGGGGGGCTCTATGAGCAGTTCTTC.

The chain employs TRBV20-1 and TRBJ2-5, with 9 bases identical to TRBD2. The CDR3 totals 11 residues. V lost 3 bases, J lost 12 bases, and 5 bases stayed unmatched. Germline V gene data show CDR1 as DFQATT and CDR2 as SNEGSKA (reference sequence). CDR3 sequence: CSASPTSGKYF. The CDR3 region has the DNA TGCAGTGCTAGCCCGACTAGCGGAAAGTACTTC.